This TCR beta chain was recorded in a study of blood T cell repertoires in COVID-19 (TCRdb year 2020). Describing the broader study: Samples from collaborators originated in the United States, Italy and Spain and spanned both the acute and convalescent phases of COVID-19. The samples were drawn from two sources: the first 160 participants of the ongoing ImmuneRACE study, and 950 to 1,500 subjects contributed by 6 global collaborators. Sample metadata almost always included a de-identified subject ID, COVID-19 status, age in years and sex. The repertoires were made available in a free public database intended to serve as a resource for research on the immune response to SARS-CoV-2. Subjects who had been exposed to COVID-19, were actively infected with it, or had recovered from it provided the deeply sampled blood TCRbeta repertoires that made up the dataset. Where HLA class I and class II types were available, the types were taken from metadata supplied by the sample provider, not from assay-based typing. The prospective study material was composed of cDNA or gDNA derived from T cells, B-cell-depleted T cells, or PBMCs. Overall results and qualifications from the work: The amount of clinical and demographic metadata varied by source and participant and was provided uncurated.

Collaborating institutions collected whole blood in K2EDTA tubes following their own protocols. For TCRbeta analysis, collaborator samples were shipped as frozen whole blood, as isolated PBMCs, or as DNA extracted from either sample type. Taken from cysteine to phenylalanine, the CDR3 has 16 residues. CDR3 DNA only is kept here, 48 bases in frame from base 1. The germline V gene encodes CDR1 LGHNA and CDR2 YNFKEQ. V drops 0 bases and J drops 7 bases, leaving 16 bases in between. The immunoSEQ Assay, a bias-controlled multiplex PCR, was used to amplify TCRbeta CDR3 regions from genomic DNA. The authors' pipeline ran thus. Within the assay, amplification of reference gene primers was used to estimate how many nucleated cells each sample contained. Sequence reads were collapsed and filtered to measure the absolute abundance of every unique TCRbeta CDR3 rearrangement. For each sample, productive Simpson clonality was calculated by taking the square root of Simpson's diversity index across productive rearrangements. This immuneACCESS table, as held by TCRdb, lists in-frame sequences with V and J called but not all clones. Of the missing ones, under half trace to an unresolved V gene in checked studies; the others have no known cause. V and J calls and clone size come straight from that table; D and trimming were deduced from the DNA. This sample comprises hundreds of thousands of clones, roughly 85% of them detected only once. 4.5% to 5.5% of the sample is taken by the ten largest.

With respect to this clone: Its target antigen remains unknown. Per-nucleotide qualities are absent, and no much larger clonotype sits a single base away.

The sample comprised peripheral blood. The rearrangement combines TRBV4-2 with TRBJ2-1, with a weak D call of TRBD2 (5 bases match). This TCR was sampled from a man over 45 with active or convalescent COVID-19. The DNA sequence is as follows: TGTGCCAGCAGCCAAGATCAAACTAGGCCTTGGAATGAGCAGTTCTTC. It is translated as CASSQDQTRPWNEQFF.